These 17 T cell receptor beta chains were sequenced from one sample in a study of molecular identifiers for immune sequencing clone quantification. Via MiXCR, TCRdb re-called the PCR reads, giving one row per CDR3 protein. The sample comprises about 510,000 distinct CDR3 sequences, around 23% of which are singletons, and approximately 0.8% rests with the top ten. The sequenced material came from naive CD8+ T cells from blood, with Jurkat cell RNA spiked in. Subset specified: FACS-sorted CD8+CD4-CCR7+CD45RA+ naive T cells. The receptors originated from a human donor in good health. Some libraries in this study had Jurkat cell RNA spiked in.

Details on this clonotype: This may stem from a read error, because a much larger clone lies one nucleotide away. The rearrangement uses TRBV20-1 and TRBJ2-7, with D tentatively TRBD2 (5 bases). This CDR3 has 14 residues. Looked up from germline, CDR1 is DFQATT and CDR2 is SNEGSKA (reference sequence). This CDR3 is CSTRDTDPTYEQYF. The DNA for the CDR3 is TGCAGTACTAGAGATACCGACCCGACTTACGAGCAGTACTTC.

The sample holds many counts of this clonotype. This chain links TRBV5-6 with TRBJ2-7; no clear D. Germline V CDR1 and CDR2: SGHDT, YYEEEE. V lost 0 bases to trimming and J lost 0 bases, with 10 bases between them. The CDR3 is 15 residues long. The CDR3 protein is CASSLGRKFSYEQYF. CDR3 nucleotides: TGTGCCAGCAGCTTGGGACGGAAGTTCTCCTACGAGCAGTACTTC.

A few counts support this clonotype. The chain joins TRBV20-1 to TRBJ2-3; no clear D gene. CDR1 and CDR2 (germline): DFQATT, SNEGSKA (reference sequence). This CDR3 comprises 16 residues. Trimming shortened V by 2 bases and J by 2 bases, and 17 bases separated the two germline ends. The CDR3 DNA reads TGCAGTGCTAGACAGGACCCGGAACCGGACACAGATACGCAGTATTTT. It yields the protein CSARQDPEPDTDTQYF.

The chain joins TRBV3-1 to TRBJ2-3; tentative D call: TRBD2 (5 bases). The V end was cut by 4 bases, the J end by 6 bases, with 8 bases between. This CDR3 is built from 12 residues. Per the germline V gene, CDR1 is LGHDT and CDR2 is YNNKEL (reference sequence). CDR3 in DNA: TGTGCCAGCAGCCTAGCGTTTGATACGCAGTATTTT. Translation: CASSLAFDTQYF.

J is TRBJ2-7 and V is TRBV6-2 or TRBV6-3; 7 nucleotides match TRBD1. With 2 bases clipped from V and 3 bases from J, the junction kept 4 bases outside the gene matches. Germline V gene sequence: CDR1 MNHEY, CDR2 SVGEGT. This CDR3 contains 14 residues. CDR3 in DNA: TGTGCCAGCAGTTACGGACAGGACCTCTACGAGCAGTACTTC. Translated, it gives CASSYGQDLYEQYF.

CDR3 nucleotides: TGTGCCAGCGGCGGTCTACCCCAAGGCGGGGAGCTGTTTTTT. It yields the protein CASGGLPQGGELFF. This rearrangement joins TRBV6-2 or TRBV6-3 to TRBJ2-2; the D is unclear. The germline gives CDR1 MNHEY, CDR2 SVGEGT. This CDR3 is built from 14 residues. Trimming pared 8 bases from V and 7 bases from J, leaving 17 bases between.

Of note for this clonotype: Without the conserved terminal phenylalanine or tryptophan, this CDR3 likely stems from a read error. The chain recombines TRBV4-1 with TRBJ2-7; a possible D gene is TRBD1 (6 bases). V was trimmed by 1 base and J by 2 bases, leaving 12 bases between them. This CDR3 spans 15 amino acids. In germline, CDR1 is MGHRA, CDR2 YSYEKL. CDR3 protein: CASSQAQDRPYEQYI. In nucleotides, the CDR3 is TGCGCCAGCAGCCAAGCCCAAGACAGGCCCTACGAGCAGTACATC.

The chain is built from TRBV6-2 or TRBV6-3 and TRBJ2-3; 9 bases match TRBD2. The germline CDR1 and CDR2 sequences are MNHEY and SVGEGT. J was trimmed by 5 bases and V by 1 base; bases with no gene match: 4. The CDR3 loop spans 15 amino acids. The CDR3, as DNA: TGTGCCAGCAGTTACTTAGTTAGCGGGGGAGATACGCAGTATTTT. As protein: CASSYLVSGGDTQYF.

Many counts were recorded for this clonotype. The chain has TRBV29-1 and TRBJ1-4; D remains ambiguous. V gave up 0 bases and J gave up 5 bases, with 16 bases separating them. Germline loops: CDR1 SQVTM, CDR2 ANQGSEA. This CDR3 has 16 amino acids. The DNA of the CDR3 is TGCAGCGTTGAAGAACCCCTTTGGCAAGGAAATGAAAAACTGTTTTTT. Amino acid sequence: CSVEEPLWQGNEKLFF.

This clonotype was seen many times. The CDR3 sequence: CASSQEWNGYTDTQYF. DNA of the CDR3: TGTGCCAGCAGCCAAGAGTGGAACGGCTACACAGATACGCAGTATTTT. The chain links TRBV4-2 to TRBJ2-3; D is undetermined. The ends were cut back, 0 bases at V and 2 bases at J, with 12 bases in the middle. The germline V gene encodes CDR1 LGHNA and CDR2 YNFKEQ. The CDR3 spans 16 residues.

CDR3 in DNA: TGTGCCAGCAGTTGGTTAGGGGAAGGTTCACCCCTCCACTTT. Protein sequence: CASSWLGEGSPLHF. V gene TRBV27 combines with J gene TRBJ1-6; possibly TRBD1 for D (5 bases). CDR1 MNHEY and CDR2 SMNVEV come from the germline V gene (reference sequence). This CDR3 comprises 14 residues. Trimming left V 4 bases short and J 9 bases short, with 13 bases between.

This clonotype has at least ten counts. The chain has TRBV30 and TRBJ2-3; D not resolved. The germline V gene has CDR1 GTSNPN and CDR2 SVGIG (reference sequence). Trimming pared 1 base from V and 2 bases from J, leaving 4 bases between. The CDR3 sequence is 12 residues long. The CDR3 sequence is CAWSGLTDTQYF. In DNA form, the CDR3 reads TGTGCCTGGAGTGGGCTCACAGATACGCAGTATTTT.

This clonotype was seen a few times. The chain carries TRBV7-9 and TRBJ2-2; 10 bases match TRBD1. V lost 5 bases, J lost 5 bases, and 11 bases stayed unmatched. The CDR3 length is 17 residues. Per germline, CDR1 SEHNR and CDR2 FQNEAQ (reference sequence). The CDR3 DNA is TGTGCCAGCAGCCCGCGCGGGACAGGGGTTGGAACCGGGGAGCTGTTTTTT. This encodes CASSPRGTGVGTGELFF.

This clonotype has a handful of counts. The V and J genes are TRBV6-4 and TRBJ2-1; no firm D call. V was trimmed by 6 bases and J by 0 bases, leaving 12 bases between them. The CDR3 sequence is 15 residues long. Germline CDR1 and CDR2: MRHNA and SNTAGT. The CDR3 region is CASRPDSSSYNEQFF. The DNA of the CDR3 is TGTGCCAGCAGGCCCGATTCGAGCTCCTACAATGAGCAGTTCTTC.

On this clonotype itself: The junction does not match germline at one end; this may be a read error. The chain recombines TRBV27 with TRBJ2-3; D is possibly TRBD2 (6 bases). This CDR3 region has 13 residues. Germline CDR1 is MNHEY and CDR2 is SMNVEV (reference sequence). The CDR3 region has the DNA TGTGCCCGCAGGCCCCCGGCTAGCGATACGCCGTATTTT. Its protein product is CARRPPASDTPYF.

The chain employs TRBV7-9 and TRBJ1-4; TRBD1 is a possible D gene (5 bases). CDR1 is SEHNR, CDR2 FQNEAQ, per germline (reference sequence). Trimming stripped 4 bases from V and 13 bases from J, with 13 bases between. The CDR3 covers 12 residues. Here the CDR3 DNA reads TGTGCCAGCAGCTCCAATAGGGACCTACTGTTTTTT. Its translation: CASSSNRDLLFF.

A few counts support this clonotype. The chain joins TRBV24-1 to TRBJ2-3; D may match TRBD1 or TRBD2 (5 bases each). Germline values: CDR1 KGHDR, CDR2 SFDVKD. CDR3 length equals 14 residues. V was cut by 9 bases and J by 4 bases, with 16 bases left in between. The CDR3 loop is CATSPGAGPDTQYF. The CDR3 DNA reads as TGTGCCACCTCTCCCGGGGCAGGGCCAGATACGCAGTATTTT.